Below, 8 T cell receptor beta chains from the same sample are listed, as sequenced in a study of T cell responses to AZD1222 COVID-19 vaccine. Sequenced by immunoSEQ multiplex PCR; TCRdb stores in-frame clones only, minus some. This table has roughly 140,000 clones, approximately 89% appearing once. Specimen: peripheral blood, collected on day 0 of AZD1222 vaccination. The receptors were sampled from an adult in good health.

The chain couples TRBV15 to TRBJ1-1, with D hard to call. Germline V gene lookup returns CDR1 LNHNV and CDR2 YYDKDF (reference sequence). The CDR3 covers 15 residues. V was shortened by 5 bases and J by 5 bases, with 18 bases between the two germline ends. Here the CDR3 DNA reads TGTGCCACCAGCGGATCACGGGAGTCAAGGACTGAAGCTTTCTTT. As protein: CATSGSRESRTEAFF.

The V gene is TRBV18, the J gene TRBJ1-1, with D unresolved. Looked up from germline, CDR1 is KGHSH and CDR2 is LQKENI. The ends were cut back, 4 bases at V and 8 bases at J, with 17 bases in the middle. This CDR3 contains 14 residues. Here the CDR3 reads CASSLKDGLVEAFF. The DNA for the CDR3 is TGTGCCAGCTCACTCAAGGACGGGCTGGTCGAAGCTTTCTTT.

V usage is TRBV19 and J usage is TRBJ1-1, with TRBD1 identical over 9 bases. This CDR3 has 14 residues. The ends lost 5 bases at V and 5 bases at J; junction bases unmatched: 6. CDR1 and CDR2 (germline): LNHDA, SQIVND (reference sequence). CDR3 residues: CASSGGTGMTEAFF. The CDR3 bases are TGTGCCAGTAGTGGAGGGACAGGGATGACTGAAGCTTTCTTT.

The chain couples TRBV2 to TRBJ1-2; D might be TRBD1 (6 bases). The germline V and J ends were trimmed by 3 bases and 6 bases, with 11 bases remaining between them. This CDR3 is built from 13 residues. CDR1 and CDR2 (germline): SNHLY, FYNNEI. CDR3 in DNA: TGTGCCAGCAGTGATGGACAGAGAGATGGCTACACCTTC. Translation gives CASSDGQRDGYTF. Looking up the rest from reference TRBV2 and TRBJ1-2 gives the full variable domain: EPEVTQTPSHQVTQMGQEVILRCVPISNHLYFYWYRQILGQKVEFLVSFYNNEISEKSEIFDDQFSVERPDGSNFTLKIRSTKLEDSAMYFCASSDGQRDGYTFGSGTRLTVV.

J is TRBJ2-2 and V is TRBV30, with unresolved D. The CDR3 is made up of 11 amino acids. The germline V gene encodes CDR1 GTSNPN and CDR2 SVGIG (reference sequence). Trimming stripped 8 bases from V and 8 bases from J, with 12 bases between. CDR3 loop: CARLVGGELFF. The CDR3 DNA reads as TGTGCCCGACTTGTAGGAGGGGAGCTGTTTTTT.

The CDR3 here is CASSLYSKFEAFF. The CDR3 DNA reads TGTGCCAGCAGCTTGTATAGCAAATTCGAAGCTTTCTTT. The chain combines TRBV5-6 with TRBJ1-1; D remains unclear. This CDR3 has 13 residues. V dropped 1 base and J dropped 8 bases, with 12 bases sitting between them. Germline assignment: CDR1 SGHDT and CDR2 YYEEEE.

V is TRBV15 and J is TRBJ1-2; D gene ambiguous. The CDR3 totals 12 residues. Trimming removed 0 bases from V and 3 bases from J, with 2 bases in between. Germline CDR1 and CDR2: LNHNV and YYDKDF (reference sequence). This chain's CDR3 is CATSREDYGYTF. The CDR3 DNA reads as TGTGCCACCAGCAGAGAGGACTATGGCTACACCTTC.

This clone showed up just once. CDR3 amino acids: CASSKRPGQLMNTEAFF. The CDR3 bases are TGTGCCAGTAGTAAGCGGCCGGGACAGTTAATGAACACTGAAGCTTTCTTT. The genes are TRBV19 and TRBJ1-1; 7 bases line up with TRBD1. Looked up from germline, CDR1 is LNHDA and CDR2 is SQIVND (reference sequence). The CDR3 totals 17 residues. The V gene end was trimmed by 4 bases and the J gene end by 0 bases; junction bases not matched to a gene: 11. Drawing the rest from reference TRBV19 and TRBJ1-1, the complete variable domain is DGGITQSPKYLFRKEGQNVTLSCEQNLNHDAMYWYRQDPGQGLRLIYYSQIVNDFQKGDIAEGYSVSREKKESFPLTVTSAQKNPTAFYLCASSKRPGQLMNTEAFFGQGTRLTVV.